The entry below describes one T cell receptor (beta chain). This clone was detected once. It has no known antigen specificity. The record has no base qualities; no much larger clone is one base away. The cysteine opens and the phenylalanine closes a CDR3 of 15 amino acids. The only DNA kept is the CDR3, 45 bases in frame from the first base. CDR1 and CDR2, looked up from the germline V gene, are MDHEN and SYDVKM. V lost 10 bases and J lost 2 bases, and the count of bases not matched to a germline gene is 8. The data were taken from a study of cytomegalovirus exposure and HLA in healthy donors (dated by TCRdb to about 2017). Study-level background: In an earlier analysis of fewer than 750 of the donors, approximately 300 Gb of sequence data and some 120 million unique TCR beta sequences from some 170 million T cells were reported. The study aimed to test whether signatures of past pathogen exposure could be identified by cataloging public T cell receptors. An earlier analysis of 450 to 750 of the donors used high-throughput TCR beta sequencing to judge whether each TCR beta V gene segment behaved as functional or pseudogenic. A later genetic analysis took genome-wide SNP genotypes for about three fifths of the 666 donors and used that subset as a discovery cohort. Every discovery cohort repertoire had been produced on one sequencing platform. A separate validation cohort of over a hundred different subjects was used in addition to the roughly 700-subject first cohort. The study used immunosequencing to profile the T cell repertoires of under 700 subjects and linked those repertoires to cytomegalovirus serostatus. To predict cytomegalovirus infection status, the study brought together high-throughput TCR immunosequencing, statistical association of individual TCRs with disease status, and machine learning. Among the roughly 400 genotyped donors, around 81% belonged to the genetic ancestry cluster associated with self-reported Caucasian donors. Typing coverage varied by locus: roughly 620-640 donors for A, B, C, DRB1 and DQB1; some 520 for DQA1; approximately 570 for DPA1; some 470 for DPB1. An early release that covered approximately 600 HLA-typed donors contained approximately 300 gigabases of sequencing data and around 80 million unique TCR sequences. Rather than using new phenotypic data, the later analysis identified candidate immune exposures from TCR beta sequences and from how often those sequences occurred across donors. Because of strong linkage in the cohort, roughly 5 DR-DQ haplotypes were treated as single units for association and clustering. HLA typing covered class I and class II loci at four-digit resolution. A later analysis re-analyzed previously published TCR beta repertoires from 600 to 850 donors and added high-resolution HLA genotyping to study TCR occurrence patterns. Across about 370 genotyped donors of the cohort, an average of 235,054 unique TCR beta nucleotide sequences per donor were sequenced, and roughly a sixth of those sequences were non-productive. Alongside the repertoire data, information on donor age, sex, ethnicity and CMV serostatus was compiled. Paper-wide results and their limitations: For the cohort, immune exposure information was limited to CMV serostatus. In an earlier analysis of around 600 of the donors, most TCR beta V segments were observed in productive rearrangements about 87% or about 30% of the time, broadly matching IMGT annotations. When HLA alleles, especially DR and DQ, strongly co-occurred, attributing TCR associations to individual alleles was difficult. The presence/absence analyses assumed that sequencing depth was roughly uniform across donors, and that assumption may not be true. Correlated functional status among segregating V segments might be attributable to linkage disequilibrium, but an unknown experimental factor could not be ruled out. V-gene and J-gene trimming of TCR beta chains was associated with a missense DCLRE1C variant in a later genetic analysis, and the association was replicated in an independent cohort. In a later analysis, several top co-occurrence clusters were reported to appear linked to parvovirus B19, influenza, CMV and Epstein-Barr virus. A later analysis found that TCR association rates varied across HLA loci, with DRB1 alleles showing the most associated TCRs and HLA-C alleles the fewest. According to a later genetic analysis, donors in an Asian-associated ancestry cluster had fewer N-insertions in productive TCRs than the approximately 670-donor mean. Because counts were too low, seventeen rarely observed V segments, including chromosome 9 orphons, were excluded from the earlier analysis of some 540 of the donors. Three of the identified cytomegalovirus-associated TCR beta chains were confirmed in vitro to be specific for cytomegalovirus antigens. A cluster of highly shared sequence variants was judged likely to represent a technical artifact of the sequencing pipeline. The 87-base-pair reads could not distinguish some IMGT-functional V segments, including TRBV6-2 and TRBV6-3, so those segments were excluded. According to the authors, the approach could potentially be generalized to other disease states and immunological phenotypes. In a later analysis, HLA-associated TCR beta chains were found to be more clonally expanded and to have lower generation probabilities than equally common non-associated chains. A total of around 150 TCR beta chains were listed by the study as associated with cytomegalovirus. Specific HLA alleles were associated with 16,951 TCR beta sequences at a false discovery rate of 0.05 in a later analysis. A further reported finding was that TCR beta sequences accurately predicted the HLA-A and HLA-B alleles for most subjects in the first cohort. Most CMV-associated TCR beta chains appeared to be HLA-restricted in a later analysis, and the HLA associations seemed to be driven largely by CMV exposure. Because some donors lacked HLA typing at each locus, the association tests relied only on the typed subset. The classifier was reported to diagnose cytomegalovirus status with high specificity and sensitivity in both the original cohort and the validation cohort. While some public TCRs were present in many individuals, most TCR sequences turned up only very rarely across donors. Only TCR beta chains were sequenced in this cohort, and the absence of alpha or paired-chain data limited detectable features.

Libraries were built with the immunoSEQ multiplex PCR assay. A mixture of 60 forward primers for TCR Vbeta segments and 13 reverse primers for TCR Jbeta segments was used in the multiplex PCR. Amplification of the CDR3 region of rearranged TCR beta genes was performed with a multiplex PCR assay on genomic DNA. On the Illumina HiSeq System, the amplified TCR beta libraries were sequenced as 87-base-pair reads. The study's processing was this. A later analysis tallied 75 million to 95 million unique TCR beta chains across the 666 repertoires, and approximately 9.9 million of those chains were shared by two or more donors. Raw reads were error-corrected and collapsed into unique sequences by a nearest-neighbor algorithm in which closely related sequences were merged to remove PCR and sequencing errors. CDR3 sequences were aligned to IMGT reference sequences to assign V, D and J gene segments. For a sequence to be retained, a match of at least six nucleotides to both a V gene segment and a J gene segment was required. Rearrangements were classified as productive when the CDR3 lacked stop codons and remained in frame with V and J, and all other rearrangements were classified as non-productive. CDR3 was defined according to IMGT convention as the region running from the second conserved V-encoded cysteine to the conserved J-encoded phenylalanine. The earlier analysis of roughly 590 of the donors excluded sequences that lacked an unambiguous match to a single V gene segment. An earlier analysis of 587 of the donors classified V segments as functional when productive rearrangements were above 56.7% and as segregating when the standard deviation between donors was above 5%. A statistical classification framework was built for diagnosing cytomegalovirus status from the catalog of TCR beta chain sequences. In a later analysis, V and J genes were assigned by comparing TCR nucleotide sequences against IMGT/GENE-DB human TR gene sequences. A later analysis assigned CDR3 sequences and most-parsimonious VDJ recombination scenarios with the TCRdist pipeline. In a later analysis, every TCR beta chain was defined by the combination of its CDR3 amino acid sequence and its V-gene family, and reads without a unique V-gene family were dropped. As a way to deal with suspected cross-contamination and a sequencing artifact, a later analysis dropped hundreds of nucleotide sequences that were highly shared and had low generation probability. In a later analysis, a clonal expansion index was calculated for each public chain from normalized within-repertoire ranks of inferred template counts. In a later analysis, generation probabilities were computed using a VDJ recombination model fitted to out-of-frame rearrangements, and the results were checked against IGoR. In a later analysis, hypergeometric tests were used to score TCR-TCR, TCR-HLA and TCR-CMV co-occurrence, with a repertoire-size bias correction applied to TCR pairs. In a later analysis, false discovery rates were estimated by permuting HLA or CMV assignments 20 times. A later analysis grouped co-occurring TCRs with DBSCAN, adding TCRdist sequence similarity when clustering within HLA-allele-positive subsets. Repertoires with fewer than 30,000 or more than 120,000 public chains, plus five repertoires with anomalous nucleotide sharing, were excluded from co-occurrence clustering. Entries here come from immuneACCESS through TCRdb and include only in-frame sequences with V and J called. Some clones fail to appear in such tables; in the studies checked, an unresolved V gene covers under half of the shortfall, and the cause of the remainder is unknown. That table is the source of V, J and clone size, and D and trimming were worked out from the DNA. Within this sample are 110,000 or so clones, with 65% to 90% of them counted one time only. Approximately 6.9% of the sample belongs to the ten largest clones.

The cohort consisted of hundreds of healthy bone marrow donors. At the time of sampling, every cohort member was nominally healthy, though immune exposures that went unrecorded were likely present. The donor was CMV seropositive and was included in the group of 270 or so seropositive cohort members. Each donor provided a peripheral blood sample, and peripheral blood mononuclear cells were used for TCR beta sequencing. Genomic DNA was extracted from the blood cell samples with the Qiagen DNeasy Blood Extraction Kit. The receptor's source is a man aged 25-45 years in good health and CMV-seropositive. This chain is built from TRBV28 and TRBJ2-1; a stretch of 10 junction bases matches TRBD1. The sequencing sample was made of PBMCs. The DNA is TGTGCCATCTTAGCCGGGACAGGGGCCTACAATGAGCAGTTCTTC. This gives the protein CAILAGTGAYNEQFF.